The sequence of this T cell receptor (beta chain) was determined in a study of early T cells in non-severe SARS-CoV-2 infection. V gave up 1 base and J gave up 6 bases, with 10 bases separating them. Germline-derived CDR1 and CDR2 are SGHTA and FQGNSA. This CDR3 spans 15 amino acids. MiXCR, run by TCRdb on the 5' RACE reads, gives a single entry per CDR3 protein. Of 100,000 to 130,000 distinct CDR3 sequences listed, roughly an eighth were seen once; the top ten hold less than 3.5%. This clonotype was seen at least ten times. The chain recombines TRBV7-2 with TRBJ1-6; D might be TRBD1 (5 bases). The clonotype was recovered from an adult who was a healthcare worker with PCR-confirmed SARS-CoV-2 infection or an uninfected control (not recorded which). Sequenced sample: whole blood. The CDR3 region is CASSLVETVNSPLHF. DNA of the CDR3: TGTGCCAGCAGCTTAGTAGAGACAGTTAATTCACCCCTCCACTTT.